This T cell receptor (beta chain) was sequenced in a study of read filtering for tumor transcriptome and immune sequencing. Whole-study context: R-ISS stage counts were under 10 for I, roughly 15 for II, 6 or 7 for III. Whole-transcriptome libraries were prepared after DNase treatment. The study's findings and limits: Dropping single-read clonotypes raised IR-seq and RNA-seq shared-clonotype correlation.

The CDR3 is 11 amino acids. The germline V and J ends were trimmed by 1 base and 2 bases, with 0 bases remaining between them. Germline V gene sequence: CDR1 LGHDT, CDR2 YNNKEL (reference sequence). This library used about 360 ng RNA and molecular barcoded adaptors spanning alpha/delta and beta/gamma chains. One entry per CDR3 protein results from TCRdb running MiXCR on the reads. Among over 45,000 distinct CDR3 sequences, around 21% were seen once, and the ten largest hold 30% to 45%. Points on this clonotype: The antigen remains unidentified.

This receptor was taken from a donor at least 40 years old with multiple myeloma. Sequencing input: a population of CD138-negative cells sorted from bone marrow. This chain links TRBV3-1 with TRBJ2-7; no clear D gene. The CDR3 DNA follows: TGTGCCAGCAGCCAAGCCTACGAGCAGTACTTC. Translated, it gives CASSQAYEQYF.